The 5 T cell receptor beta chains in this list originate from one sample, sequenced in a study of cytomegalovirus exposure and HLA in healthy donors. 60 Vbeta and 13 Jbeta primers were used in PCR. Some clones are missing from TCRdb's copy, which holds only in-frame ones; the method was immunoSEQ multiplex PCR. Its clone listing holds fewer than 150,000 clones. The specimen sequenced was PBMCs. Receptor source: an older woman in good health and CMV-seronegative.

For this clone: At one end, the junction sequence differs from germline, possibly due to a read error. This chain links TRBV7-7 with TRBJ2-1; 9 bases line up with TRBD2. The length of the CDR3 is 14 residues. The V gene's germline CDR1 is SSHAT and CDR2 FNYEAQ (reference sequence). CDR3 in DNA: TGTGCTAGCAGCTTGGATAGCGGGAGTAATGAGCAGTTCTTC. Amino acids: CASSLDSGSNEQFF.

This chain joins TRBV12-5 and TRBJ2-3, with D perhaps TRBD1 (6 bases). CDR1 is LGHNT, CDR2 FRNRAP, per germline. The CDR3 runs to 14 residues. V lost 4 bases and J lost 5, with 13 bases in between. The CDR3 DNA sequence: TGTGCTAGTGGTTCCCTTTCACAGGGAGATACGCAGTATTTT. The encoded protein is CASGSLSQGDTQYF.

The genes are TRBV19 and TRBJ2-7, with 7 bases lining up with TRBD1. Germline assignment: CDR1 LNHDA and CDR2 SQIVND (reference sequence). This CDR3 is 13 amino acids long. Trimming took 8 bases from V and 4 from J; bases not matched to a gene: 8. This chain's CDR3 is CASGKGAVYEQYF. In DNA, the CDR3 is TGTGCCAGTGGGAAGGGGGCAGTTTACGAGCAGTACTTC.

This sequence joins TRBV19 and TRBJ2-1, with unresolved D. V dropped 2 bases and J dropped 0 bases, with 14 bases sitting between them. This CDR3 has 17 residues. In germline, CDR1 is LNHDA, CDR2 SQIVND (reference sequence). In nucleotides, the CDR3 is TGTGCCAGTAGTATACTATTTGAACCGAGCTCCTACAATGAGCAGTTCTTC. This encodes CASSILFEPSSYNEQFF.

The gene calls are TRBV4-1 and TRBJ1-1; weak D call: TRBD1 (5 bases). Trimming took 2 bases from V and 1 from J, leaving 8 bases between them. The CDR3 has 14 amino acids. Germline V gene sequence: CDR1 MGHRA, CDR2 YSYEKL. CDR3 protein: CASSQHGQNTEAFF. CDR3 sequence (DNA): TGCGCCAGCAGCCAACACGGACAGAACACTGAAGCTTTCTTT.